These T cell receptor beta chains were read from a single sample in a study of shared clonotypes between healthy human individuals. Only in-frame clones appear in the TCRdb table, and some are missing; sequencing was by immunoSEQ multiplex PCR. The repertoire holds 2 million to 2.5 million clones, approximately 95% seen once, with 0.39% in the top ten. What was sequenced was naive CD4+ T cells from PBMCs. These receptor sequences come from a young man in good health. Some clones in this sample may be carry-over from other donors' samples. The CDR3 runs from the conserved cysteine through the conserved F or W. Fields, in order: CDR3 length, clone size, J gene, D gene, V gene, CDR3 DNA, CDR3 protein. The D gene is left open where the match is weak. Part of the rows lack a size; the others show once, few, many or a class for expanded clones.

15	.	TRBJ2-7	TRBD2	TRBV27	TGTGCCAGCAGGCGACTAGCGGCCAACTCCTACGAGCAGTACTTC	CASRRLAANSYEQYF
12	.	TRBJ2-7	.	TRBV30	TGTGCCTGGAGTCTCCAGGGGTACGAGCAGTACTTC	CAWSLQGYEQYF
15	.	TRBJ2-1	.	TRBV6-1	TGTGCCAGCAGTGAGTGGGAAAGCTCCTACAATGAGCAGTTCTTC	CASSEWESSYNEQFF
12	.	TRBJ2-5	.	TRBV13	TGTGCCAGCAGCTCAAGGGGGGAGACCCAGTACTTC	CASSSRGETQYF
15	.	TRBJ2-3	TRBD1	TRBV11-2	TGTGCCAGCAGCTTCCGGACAGGCGGCACAGATACGCAGTATTTT	CASSFRTGGTDTQYF
15	.	TRBJ2-3	TRBD1	TRBV29-1	TGCAGCGTTGGTCCGGACAGGCCCTATGGGGATACGCAGTATTTT	CSVGPDRPYGDTQYF
14	.	TRBJ1-1	TRBD1	TRBV18	TGTGCCAGCTCACCAAACACAGGGGGACCTGAAGCTTTCTTT	CASSPNTGGPEAFF
15	.	TRBJ2-7	.	TRBV11-2	TGTGCCAGCAGCTTAGGGCAGGTTAAAACCTACGAGCAGTACTTC	CASSLGQVKTYEQYF
13	.	TRBJ1-5	.	TRBV29-1	TGCAGCGTTGTGGGGCAGGGAGATCAGCCCCAGCATTTT	CSVVGQGDQPQHF
11	.	TRBJ2-1	.	TRBV30	TGTGCCTGGAGTGGGACCTATGAGCAGTTCTTC	CAWSGTYEQFF
16	.	TRBJ1-2	.	TRBV6-5	TGTGCCAGCAGTTATCTGTCGGGCAGGGGAGGCTATGGCTACACCTTC	CASSYLSGRGGYGYTF
16	.	TRBJ2-1	TRBD1	TRBV13	TGTGCCAGCAGCTTAGGGACAGGGGTTTCCTACAATGAGCAGTTCTTC	CASSLGTGVSYNEQFF
14	.	TRBJ2-2	TRBD2	TRBV28	TGTGCCAGCAGTTGGGACTATAACACCGGGGAGCTGTTTTTT	CASSWDYNTGELFF
13	.	TRBJ1-1	TRBD1	TRBV6-5	TGTGCCAGCAATAGACAGGGGAACACTGAAGCTTTCTTT	CASNRQGNTEAFF
15	.	TRBJ2-7	.	TRBV19	TGTGCCAGTAGTCGGCGAGGGGCAGAATCCTACGAGCAGTACTTC	CASSRRGAESYEQYF
17	.	TRBJ2-1	.	TRBV18	TGTGCCAGCTCACCACTCATGGCCGGGGGATCTGGTAATGAGCAGTTCTTC	CASSPLMAGGSGNEQFF
12	.	TRBJ2-3	.	TRBV29-1	TGCAGCGTTGAGGGCCTCACAGATACGCAGTATTTT	CSVEGLTDTQYF
12	.	TRBJ1-5	.	TRBV28	TGTGCCAGCAGTTTATTCGGACAGCCCCAGCATTTT	CASSLFGQPQHF
13	.	TRBJ2-1	.	TRBV18	TGTGCCAGCGTCAGTAGTCAGGACAATGAGCAGTTCTTC	CASVSSQDNEQFF
15	.	TRBJ2-6	.	TRBV9	TGTGCCAGCAGCGGACAGTTTGGTGGGGCCAACGTCCTGACTTTC	CASSGQFGGANVLTF
15	.	TRBJ1-1	.	TRBV18	TGTGCCAGCTCACCCACTACTACGAGGGCCACTGAAGCTTTCTTT	CASSPTTTRATEAFF
13	.	TRBJ1-2	.	TRBV2	TGTGCCAGCAGTGAAGGGGGCGACTATGGCTACACCTTC	CASSEGGDYGYTF
13	.	TRBJ2-7	TRBD1	TRBV6-5	TGTGCCAGCAGACGGACAGGGTTGAACGAGCAGTACTTC	CASRRTGLNEQYF
14	.	TRBJ2-2	TRBD2	TRBV6-1	TGTGCCACTAGCGGGAGGGCGAGCACCGGGGAGCTGTTTTTT	CATSGRASTGELFF
17	.	TRBJ2-5	TRBD2	TRBV5-1	TGCGCCAGCAGCCTGGGACTAGCGGGAGCAGTAACGGAGACCCAGTACTTC	CASSLGLAGAVTETQYF
15	.	TRBJ2-5	.	TRBV5-1	TGCGCCAGCAGCTCAGGGGTGGGGGGCCAAGAGACCCAGTACTTC	CASSSGVGGQETQYF
10	.	TRBJ2-7	.	TRBV2	TGTGCCAGCAATTCCTACGAGCAGTACTTC	CASNSYEQYF
14	once	TRBJ2-3	.	TRBV6-5	TGTGCCAGCAGTTACTCGTTGGGAGCGGATACGCAGTATTTT	CASSYSLGADTQYF
12	.	TRBJ2-7	.	TRBV7-9	TGTGCCAGCAGCTTACAAGGCTACGAGCAGTACTTC	CASSLQGYEQYF
14	.	TRBJ2-4	TRBD2	TRBV28	TGTGCCAGCAGTAGGACTAGCGTGGGAAACATTCAGTACTTC	CASSRTSVGNIQYF
14	.	TRBJ2-7	TRBD1	TRBV7-2	TGTGCCAGCAGCCGGGACAGGGGCCCCTACGAGCAGTACTTC	CASSRDRGPYEQYF
15	.	TRBJ1-5	.	TRBV4-1	TGCGCCAGCAGCCAAGATCAGGGACCCAATCAGCCCCAGCATTTT	CASSQDQGPNQPQHF